This T cell receptor beta chain emerged from a study of blood T cell repertoires in COVID-19. Study-wide background: Researchers got acute and convalescent COVID-19 samples from the United States, Italy and Spain. From T cells, B-cell-depleted T cells, or PBMCs came the material, which was cDNA or gDNA.

Patients of the Seattle cohort, enrolled during active infection, were followed longitudinally. Per the study methods: Reference gene primers were amplified, and this amplification served to estimate nucleated cell counts. Data came from immunoSEQ multiplex PCR; TCRdb stores just in-frame clones and leaves some out. Clone size and the V and J calls come from that table; the DNA yielded D and trimming. This sample has about 55,000 clones, with 82% found just once. This sequence originates from a man at least 80 years old with COVID-19, enrolled during active disease. The sequenced sample consisted of peripheral blood.

CDR3 loop: CASSPVLGGRDSYNEQFF. The CDR3 DNA is TGCGCCAGCAGCCCTGTACTGGGCGGGAGAGATTCCTACAATGAGCAGTTCTTC. The chain carries TRBV4-3 and TRBJ2-1, with TRBD2 matching 7 bases. The V segment lost 4 bases and the J segment 1 base; nucleotides outside the gene matches: 13. The CDR3 is 18 residues long. Germline assignment: CDR1 LGHNA and CDR2 YSLEER.